This entry lists 5 T cell receptor beta chains sequenced from one sample in a study of identifying expanded T cells in peripheral blood. Measured with immunoSEQ multiplex PCR; TCRdb has only the in-frame clones, and not every one. The repertoire holds around 50,000 clones, over 85% seen once, with about 3.7% in the top ten. Material: blood. These receptors were obtained from a person between 18 and 70 years old in good health.

The chain uses TRBV19 and TRBJ2-1; D is perhaps TRBD1 (5 bases). CDR1 LNHDA and CDR2 SQIVND come from the germline V gene (reference sequence). The V end was cut by 4 bases, the J end by 5 bases, with 12 bases between. The CDR3 extends over 14 amino acids. The CDR3 region has the DNA TGTGCCAGTAGTAGCAGGGAAAGGGACAATGAGCAGTTCTTC. Translating gives CASSSRERDNEQFF.

The rearrangement joins TRBV6-1 to TRBJ2-7; 11 bases are shared with TRBD2. The V gene end was trimmed by 10 bases and the J gene end by 2 bases; junction bases not matched to a gene: 7. Germline V lookup: CDR1 MNHNS, CDR2 SASEGT. This CDR3 is built from 14 residues. CDR3 bases: TGTGCCACCTGGGGACTAGCGGTTCCCTACGAGCAGTACTTC. It yields the protein CATWGLAVPYEQYF.

This chain uses TRBV2 with TRBJ2-7; 10 bases align to TRBD2. This CDR3 has 15 residues. Germline V gene data show CDR1 as SNHLY and CDR2 as FYNNEI. V lost 8 bases and J lost 5; bases outside the gene matches: 12. The CDR3 loop reads CASLAGAPRPHEQYF. The CDR3 region has the DNA TGTGCCAGCCTAGCGGGAGCTCCCCGGCCCCACGAGCAGTACTTC.

V usage is TRBV10-3 and J usage is TRBJ1-1; 11 bases are a match to TRBD1. With 2 bases clipped from V and 6 bases from J, the junction kept 5 bases outside the gene matches. The V gene's germline CDR1 is ENHRY and CDR2 SYGVKD. The CDR3 loop spans 15 amino acids. In nucleotides, the CDR3 is TGTGCCATCAGTGAGCGGGGACAGGGGGAAGCTGAAGCTTTCTTT. The encoded protein is CAISERGQGEAEAFF.

The chain carries TRBV13 and TRBJ2-1, with 9 bases fitting TRBD2. CDR3 length: 14 amino acids. After removal of 3 bases from V and 5 bases from J, the junction contained 2 bases not matched to a gene. CDR1 is PRHDT, CDR2 FYEKMQ, per germline (reference sequence). The CDR3 sequence: CASSLGGGDNEQFF. As DNA, the CDR3 is TGTGCCAGCAGCTTGGGCGGGGGGGACAATGAGCAGTTCTTC. The variable domain in full, with the rest retrieved from reference TRBV13 and TRBJ2-1, is AAGVIQSPRHLIKEKRETATLKCYPIPRHDTVYWYQQGPGQDPQFLISFYEKMQSDKGSIPDRFSAQQFSDYHSELNMSSLELGDSALYFCASSLGGGDNEQFFGPGTRLTVL.